This TCR beta chain was obtained from a study of blood T cell repertoires in COVID-19. Study overall: From the United States, Italy and Spain came samples of acute and convalescent COVID-19.

Original methodology: Reference gene primer amplification yielded estimated nucleated cell counts. Assay: immunoSEQ multiplex PCR; the TCRdb copy retains only in-frame clones and omits some. V, J and clone size are those of that table, while D and trimming were read from the DNA. The sample comprises approximately 190,000 clones, 75% to 85% of which are singletons, and about 7.2% rests with the top ten. With V trimmed by 6 bases and J by 10 bases, 13 bases remained unmatched. Germline V gene data show CDR1 as GTSNPN and CDR2 as SVGIG (reference sequence). The CDR3 spans 16 residues. This chain links TRBV30 with TRBJ1-6; 12 nucleotides align to TRBD1. The TCR sequence derives from a man aged 55 to 69 with acute or convalescent COVID-19. The sequencing sample was made of peripheral blood. Written as DNA, the CDR3 is TGTGCCTGTTATTTCCGGGACAGGGGGCGAGGATCACCCCTCCACTTT. Translation: CACYFRDRGRGSPLHF.